These T cell receptor beta chains were read from a single sample in a study of T cell responses to AZD1222 COVID-19 vaccine. Profiling relied on immunoSEQ multiplex PCR, and the TCRdb table lists in-frame clones only, not all of them. The profile shows over 150,000 clones, around 93% of them singletons. The sample was peripheral blood, taken 28 days after the second AZD1222 dose. The source of these receptors is an adult who received the AZD1222 COVID-19 vaccine. The CDR3 runs from the conserved cysteine through the conserved F or W. Each record gives: clone size, J gene, V gene, D gene, CDR3 DNA, CDR3 protein. A D gene is named only where the DNA matches it firmly. The size field is filled for only some rows; it gives once, few, many or a size class.

>-|TRBJ2-3|TRBV4-1|-
TGCGCCAGCAGCCAAGAAGGTGGCGTAAACACAGATACGCAGTATTTT
CASSQEGGVNTDTQYF
>-|TRBJ1-2|TRBV29-1|-
TGCAGCGTTTCTGCCCAGTTCCGTAGTGGCTACACCTTC
CSVSAQFRSGYTF
>-|TRBJ2-7|TRBV2|-
TGTGCCAGCAGTGCCACTTCCTACGAGCAGTACTTC
CASSATSYEQYF
>-|TRBJ1-5|TRBV19|TRBD1
TGTGCCAGTAGTATAGAGCAGGGGGCACAGCCCCAGCATTTT
CASSIEQGAQPQHF
>-|TRBJ2-5|TRBV2|TRBD1
TGTGCCAGCAGCAAGGACAGGGTGGGAGAAGAGACCCAGTACTTC
CASSKDRVGEETQYF
>-|TRBJ1-5|TRBV16|TRBD1
TGTGCCAGCGGAGGCGGAAATAGACAGGGAAATCAGCCCCAGCATTTT
CASGGGNRQGNQPQHF
>-|TRBJ1-1|TRBV3-1/TRBV3-2|TRBD1
TGTGCCAGCAGTCGACAGGGGGCGCTCAGAGCTTTCTTT
CASSRQGALRAFF
>-|TRBJ2-5|TRBV13|TRBD1
TGTGCCAGCAGCTTAGGGACAGGGGGGGAGACCCAGTACTTC
CASSLGTGGETQYF
>-|TRBJ2-5|TRBV13|-
TGTGCCAGCAGCTTAAACTTGGGGGGCTCGGAGACCCAGTACTTC
CASSLNLGGSETQYF
>-|TRBJ2-1|TRBV9|-
TGTGCCAGCAGCGTCTCCGGGACTTATTACAATGAGCAGTTCTTC
CASSVSGTYYNEQFF
>-|TRBJ1-1|TRBV28|-
TGTGCCAGCAGCCGGTCCGGGACGCAAAACACTGAAGCTTTCTTT
CASSRSGTQNTEAFF
>-|TRBJ2-7|TRBV6-5|TRBD1
TGTGCCAGCAGGCAACAGGGGTCCAACGAGCAGTACTTC
CASRQQGSNEQYF
>once|TRBJ1-5|TRBV3-1/TRBV3-2|-
TGTGCCAGCAGCCCCCTTTATAGCAATCAGCCCCAGCATTTT
CASSPLYSNQPQHF
>-|TRBJ1-1|TRBV3-1/TRBV3-2|-
TGTGCCAGCAGCCAAGTTGGAGGAGATGGCAGCCAGAACACTGAAGCTTTCTTT
CASSQVGGDGSQNTEAFF
>-|TRBJ1-5|TRBV7-6|TRBD1
TGTGCCAGCAGCTTAACAGGGGGCAGCAATCAGCCCCAGCATTTT
CASSLTGGSNQPQHF
>-|TRBJ2-5|TRBV7-3|TRBD2
TGTGCCAGCAGCTCCGACGGACTAGTGGAAGAGACCCAGTACTTC
CASSSDGLVEETQYF
>-|TRBJ2-1|TRBV7-3|-
TGTGCCAGCAGCTTGGCGGAGTACAATGAGCAGTTCTTC
CASSLAEYNEQFF
>-|TRBJ2-1|TRBV12-3/TRBV12-4|-
TGTGCCAGCACTTGGACTAAAAATGAGCAGTTCTTC
CASTWTKNEQFF
>-|TRBJ1-2|TRBV10-3|TRBD1
TGTGCCATCACTTTGGACAGGTCCATCAATGGCTACACCTTC
CAITLDRSINGYTF
>-|TRBJ2-1|TRBV6-2/TRBV6-3|-
TGTGCCAGCAGTTACGGGTACAATGAGCAGTTCTTC
CASSYGYNEQFF
>-|TRBJ1-6|TRBV6-5|-
TGTGCCAGCAGTTATGTCCCCCATAATTCACCCCTCCACTTT
CASSYVPHNSPLHF
>-|TRBJ1-1|TRBV27|-
TGTGCCAGCAGTATACAGACAGGGAACACTGAAGCTTTCTTT
CASSIQTGNTEAFF
>-|TRBJ1-5|TRBV12-3/TRBV12-4|-
TGTGCCAGCAGTTTAAGTGGGGAGCCCCAGCATTTT
CASSLSGEPQHF
>-|TRBJ1-2|TRBV9|TRBD1
TGTGCCAGCAGCCCAATCACAGGGGCAGCTAACTATGGCTACACCTTC
CASSPITGAANYGYTF